This T cell receptor beta chain was sequenced in a study of regulatory T cells in long-lasting Graves disease. Stated time point: newly diagnosed GD, antithyroid drugs for less than 3 months. Making the TCR library involved RNA that had been extracted from PBMCs. CDR3 regions were amplified by Arm-PCR using iRepertoire HTBI primers to build TCR beta libraries. One entry per CDR3 protein, called by TCRdb with MiXCR from the multiplex PCR reads. Of about 200,000 distinct CDR3 sequences in the sample, roughly 18% were seen once. CDR1 and CDR2 from the germline V gene are DFQATT and SNEGSKA (reference sequence). V was clipped by 1 base and J by 3 bases; unmatched bases: 4. The CDR3 extends over 15 amino acids. These records were also assigned to another study, of T cells in Graves' hyperthyroidism and ophthalmopathy. This second study says: Carried out on the TCR CDR3, a first-round RT-PCR used the HTBI primer set.

Specimen: peripheral blood mononuclear cells (PBMCs), collected at new diagnosis, from a patient treated with antithyroid drugs. This sequence originates from a woman in her 30s with Graves disease. V gene TRBV20-1 combines with J gene TRBJ2-2; 8 bases are shared with TRBD1. The CDR3 region is CSARGRQGYTGELFF. DNA for the CDR3: TGCAGTGCTAGAGGGAGACAGGGGTACACCGGGGAGCTGTTTTTT.